This T cell receptor (beta chain) was captured by sequencing in a study of blood T cell repertoires in COVID-19. Whole-study context: Acute and convalescent COVID-19 samples came from the United States, Italy and Spain. Sample material is recorded as cDNA or gDNA derived from T cells, B-cell-depleted T cells, or PBMCs.

TCRdb's table, derived via immunoSEQ multiplex PCR, lists solely in-frame clones and lacks some. Among under 75,000 clones, approximately 79% were seen once, and the ten largest hold about 5.5%. The CDR3 contains 15 residues. The germline V gene encodes CDR1 MNHNS and CDR2 SASEGT. Trimming shortened V by 3 bases and J by 0 bases, and 8 bases separated the two germline ends. V gene TRBV6-1 combines with J gene TRBJ2-2, with D perhaps matching TRBD2 (6 bases). Sequencing was performed on peripheral blood. The source of this sequence is a woman aged 70 to 79 with acute or convalescent COVID-19. The CDR3 DNA sequence: TGTGCCAGCAGTGATACGGGGGCGAACACCGGGGAGCTGTTTTTT. Translated: CASSDTGANTGELFF.